The following is a T cell receptor beta chain sequence with its context. This clonotype is identified as medium-sized (0.01 to 0.1%). Its antigen remains undetermined. Per-nucleotide qualities are absent, and no much larger clonotype sits a single base away. The time point label here, explained by the study, means: sample taken at primary tumor resection. The donors were more than 65 patients from the lung TRACERx cohort who had early-stage, untreated non-small cell lung cancer. Whole RNA extracted from tumor and nontumor lung tissue, or from cryopreserved PBMC samples, was used for TCR sequencing without cell sorting. A patient was chosen for TCR sequencing only when enough RNA was available from at least two tumor regions. Before being selected, tumor and adjacent nontumor lung specimens were reviewed by a lung pathologist. The method behind the library was 5' RACE. Sequencer: NextSeq 500. In the TCR library protocol, a unique molecular identifier was attached to each TCR cDNA molecule so that PCR and sequencing errors could be corrected. Per the original workflow: Decombinator tools were used for TCR identification, UMI-based error correction and CDR3 extraction. TCRs above a frequency of 2 per 1,000, corresponding to the top 1% of the tumor frequency distribution, were defined as expanded. Rényi diversity was computed with the R vegan package after subsampling each repertoire 100 times to 5,000 TCRs. To build CDR3 similarity networks, amino acid triplet string-kernel similarity was used, and CDR3s were connected when their pairwise similarity was above 0.82. Through fastp at Q25 and MiXCR, TCRdb rebuilt clones from the public reads, retaining in-frame beta chains. Records with the same CDR3 protein are collapsed into one entry carrying the most frequent genes and DNA. These V and J calls originate from TCRdb's pipeline instead of the authors' own analysis. Counted in this sample were fewer than 6,000 distinct CDR3 sequences; under 6% of them appeared once. The ten top clones hold just over 9% of the sample.

Inclusive of the bounding cysteine and phenylalanine, the CDR3 is 15 residues long. Of the read, only the CDR3 DNA is kept; its 45 bases are in frame from base 1. Trimming takes 4 bases off V and 9 bases off J; junction bases not matched to a gene: 12. Sequences LNHDA (CDR1) and SQIVND (CDR2) are obtained from the germline V gene (reference sequence). This sample was included in a study of spatial heterogeneity in lung cancer (dated by TCRdb to the late 2010s). As for the study more broadly: More beta-chain than alpha-chain transcripts were consistently detected, likely reflecting higher beta-chain transcript abundance. In the raw uncorrected reads, each unique combination of TCR and UMI appeared more than ten times on average. In non-small cell lung cancer, the study quantitatively compared TCR alpha and beta repertoires across several tumor regions, matched nontumor lung, and blood. Nonsynonymous mutation counts, determined by whole-exome sequencing of tumor tissue, were related to TCR repertoire features. At surgery, both alpha and beta chains were TCR-sequenced in under 250 tumor regions, about 64 matched nontumor lung samples and around 50 PBMC samples. General study outcomes and caveats: Additional single-cell paired TCR alpha and beta sequencing was considered necessary to confirm, at a functional level, the hypothesis that regional TCRs recognize regional mutations.

The chain was built from TRBV19 and TRBJ2-1; 7 bases in the junction line up with TRBD1. The sequence came from a female donor with early-stage non-small cell lung cancer. This specimen was normal lung tissue next to the tumor, taken at surgery. The CDR3 is CASSSSGTVKGEQFF. The base sequence is TGTGCCAGTAGTAGTTCCGGGACAGTGAAGGGTGAGCAGTTCTTC.